These 8 T cell receptor beta chains were sequenced from one sample in a study of T cells in localized non-small cell lung cancer (dated by TCRdb to the early 2020s). The library was prepared using the immunoSEQ multiplex PCR assay. TCRdb retrieved this table from immuneACCESS and kept in-frame rearrangements only. Not all clones are present; in checked studies, unresolved V genes account for under half, and no reason is known for the remainder. This sample is represented by approximately 61,000 clones; 75% to 90% of them were singletons. The top ten clonotypes cover 5.2% of the sample. The starting material was peripheral blood, obtained before any cancer treatment. All receptors come from a woman between 35 and 75 years old with stage I lung adenocarcinoma.

The rearrangement joins TRBV6-5 to TRBJ1-1, with TRBD1 as a possible D gene (5 bases). Trimming shortened V by 2 bases and J by 7 bases, and 11 bases separated the two germline ends. Germline CDR1 and CDR2: MNHEY and SVGAGI. The CDR3 is made up of 13 amino acids. The CDR3 reads CASSYTGTVEAFF. For the CDR3, the DNA is TGTGCCAGCAGTTACACCGGGACGGTTGAAGCTTTCTTT.

J is TRBJ1-1 and V is TRBV27; 7 bases map to TRBD1. Germline V lookup: CDR1 MNHEY, CDR2 SMNVEV (reference sequence). V lost 6 bases to trimming and J lost 6 bases; unmatched junction nucleotides: 10. CDR3 length equals 14 residues. The DNA of the CDR3 is TGTGCCAGCAGCCCCGACAGGGCAATTTCTGAAGCTTTCTTT. This encodes CASSPDRAISEAFF.

Of note for this clone: In the same sample, other DNA sequences code for this CDR3. This sequence joins TRBV7-2 and TRBJ2-7; D remains unclear. Germline CDR1 reads SGHTA; CDR2 reads FQGNSA. This CDR3 is built from 12 residues. V was clipped by 2 bases and J by 2 bases, with 4 bases between them. CDR3 sequence (DNA): TGTGCCAGCAGCTTAAACACCTACGAGCAGTACTTC. Translating it yields CASSLNTYEQYF. Full variable domain (missing parts from reference TRBV7-2 and TRBJ2-7): GAGVSQSPSNKVTEKGKDVELRCDPISGHTALYWYRQSLGQGLEFLIYFQGNSAPDKSGLPSDRFSAERTGGSVSTLTIQRTQQEDSAVYLCASSLNTYEQYFGPGTRLTVT.

J is TRBJ1-3 and V is TRBV7-2, with D uncertain. The V gene's germline CDR1 is SGHTA and CDR2 FQGNSA. Trimming cost V 1 base and J 4 bases, with 5 bases left between them. This CDR3 comprises 13 residues. CDR3 DNA sequence: TGTGCCAGCAGCTTAGATCACGGAAACACCATATATTTT. The encoded protein is CASSLDHGNTIYF.

The chain uses TRBV7-9 and TRBJ1-4, with D uncertain. The CDR3 length is 15 residues. V was cut by 5 bases and J by 8 bases, with 18 bases left in between. CDR1 is SEHNR and CDR2 is FQNEAQ in the germline V gene (reference sequence). Written as DNA, the CDR3 is TGTGCCAGCAGCCTCGGGCAGGCGCCGAAGGAAAAACTGTTTTTT. This sequence encodes CASSLGQAPKEKLFF.

The chain uses TRBV5-1 and TRBJ2-7; 13 positions agree with TRBD2. Germline V gene data show CDR1 as SGHRS and CDR2 as YFSETQ. The CDR3 has 15 amino acids. V lost 0 bases and J lost 6; bases outside the gene matches: 3. The CDR3 sequence: CASSLETSGGSEQYF. The CDR3 DNA is TGCGCCAGCAGCTTGGAGACTAGCGGGGGGAGCGAGCAGTACTTC. Full variable domain (remainder filled in from reference TRBV5-1 and TRBJ2-7): KAGVTQTPRYLIKTRGQQVTLSCSPISGHRSVSWYQQTPGQGLQFLFEYFSETQRNKGNFPGRFSGRQFSNSRSEMNVSTLELGDSALYLCASSLETSGGSEQYFGPGTRLTVT.

The rearrangement joins TRBV6-5 to TRBJ1-3; D unresolved. The V and J ends lost 2 bases and 0 bases respectively, with 8 bases between them. Per the germline V gene, CDR1 is MNHEY and CDR2 is SVGAGI. CDR3 length: 15 residues. The CDR3 region is CASSYLGVSGNTIYF. The CDR3 bases are TGTGCCAGCAGTTACCTGGGAGTCTCTGGAAACACCATATATTTT.

The V gene is TRBV7-6, the J gene TRBJ2-7; no clear D. Per the germline V gene, CDR1 is SGHVS and CDR2 is FNYEAQ. V lost 5 bases, J lost 0 bases, and 11 bases lay in between. The CDR3 contains 14 residues. The CDR3 spells CASSRTGRSYEQYF. DNA of the CDR3: TGTGCCAGCAGCCGGACGGGCCGCTCCTACGAGCAGTACTTC. Filled out from reference TRBV7-6 and TRBJ2-7, the complete variable domain reads GAGVSQSPRYKVTKRGQDVALRCDPISGHVSLYWYRQALGQGPEFLTYFNYEAQQDKSGLPNDRFSAERPEGSISTLTIQRTEQRDSAMYRCASSRTGRSYEQYFGPGTRLTVT.